These T cell receptor beta chains were read from a single sample in a study of blood T cell repertoires in COVID-19. Assay used: immunoSEQ multiplex PCR; TCRdb lists only in-frame clones, some missing. Among 200,000 to 250,000 clones listed, roughly four fifths were seen once. The sequenced material came from peripheral blood. The source of these receptors is a woman aged 65 to 85 with COVID-19, enrolled during active disease. The CDR3 runs from the conserved cysteine through the conserved F or W. D genes are given only for firm matches. A row's size may be missing; if present it is once, few, many or a size class.

V	D	J	size	CDR3	DNA
TRBV2	NA	TRBJ1-2	few	CASSAQGVGGYTF	TGTGCCAGCAGTGCACAGGGTGTGGGGGGCTACACCTTC
TRBV5-5	NA	TRBJ1-5	NA	CASSLGPGEGQPQHF	TGTGCCAGCAGCTTGGGACCAGGGGAGGGGCAGCCCCAGCATTTT
TRBV27	NA	TRBJ2-2	NA	CASRRTVGTGELFF	TGTGCCAGCAGACGGACAGTGGGGACCGGGGAGCTGTTTTTT
TRBV7-8	TRBD1	TRBJ1-2	once	CASSLRTGGEGNYGYTF	TGTGCCAGCAGCTTAAGGACAGGGGGCGAGGGTAACTATGGCTACACCTTC
TRBV5-5	NA	TRBJ1-5	few	CASSLAGGNQPQHF	TGTGCCAGCAGCTTGGCGGGGGGCAATCAGCCCCAGCATTTT
TRBV12-3/TRBV12-4	NA	TRBJ1-5	NA	CASSSQENQPQHF	TGTGCCAGCAGCTCACAGGAAAATCAGCCCCAGCATTTT
TRBV3-1/TRBV3-2	NA	TRBJ1-5	NA	CASSPSRGNQPQHF	TGTGCCAGCAGTCCCTCCCGGGGCAATCAGCCCCAGCATTTT
TRBV5-1	NA	TRBJ1-1	NA	CASNPRTSLGGTEAFF	TGCGCCAGCAACCCGAGGACTTCCCTCGGGGGCACTGAAGCTTTCTTT
TRBV5-1	TRBD1	TRBJ1-1	once	CASSLIGQGNTEAFF	TGCGCCAGCAGCTTGATCGGACAGGGGAACACTGAAGCTTTCTTT
TRBV14	TRBD2	TRBJ2-7	once	CASSQVSLAGVRQYF	TGTGCCAGCAGCCAAGTATCGCTAGCGGGAGTCAGGCAGTACTTC
TRBV5-3	TRBD2	TRBJ2-4	NA	CARSFMGEGLSAKNIQYF	TGTGCCAGAAGCTTTATGGGGGAGGGCCTTTCAGCCAAAAACATTCAGTACTTC
TRBV7-9	NA	TRBJ1-1	few	CASSLRSSEAFF	TGTGCCAGCAGCCTGAGATCCTCTGAAGCTTTCTTT
TRBV10-2	TRBD1	TRBJ1-2	NA	CASSAGDRGNYGYTF	TGCGCCAGCAGTGCAGGGGACAGGGGTAACTATGGCTACACCTTC
TRBV11-2	TRBD1	TRBJ1-1	NA	CASSFTTGGTEAFF	TGTGCCAGCAGCTTCACGACAGGGGGAACTGAAGCTTTCTTT
TRBV30	NA	TRBJ1-1	NA	CAWSADRTEAFF	TGTGCCTGGAGCGCCGACAGGACTGAAGCTTTCTTT
TRBV6-6	NA	TRBJ2-1	NA	CASSYLEQFF	TGTGCCAGCAGTTACCTCGAGCAGTTCTTC
TRBV6-2/TRBV6-3	NA	TRBJ2-3	NA	CASSSAGGGLRADTQYF	TGTGCCAGCAGTTCCGCTGGGGGGGGCCTTCGTGCAGATACGCAGTATTTT
TRBV7-9	NA	TRBJ1-5	NA	CASSLAPSGDQPQHF	TGTGCCAGCAGCTTAGCCCCCTCCGGGGATCAGCCCCAGCATTTT
TRBV28	NA	TRBJ1-1	NA	CASSPGTLNTEAFF	TGTGCCAGCAGTCCAGGAACGCTGAACACTGAAGCTTTCTTT
TRBV4-2	TRBD1	TRBJ2-7	NA	CASSQVGTPGTVSYEQYF	TGTGCCAGCAGCCAAGTCGGCACACCCGGGACAGTCTCCTACGAGCAGTACTTC
TRBV11-1	NA	TRBJ1-3	NA	CASSTEGYGNTIYF	TGTGCCAGCAGCACGGAGGGGTACGGAAACACCATATATTTT
TRBV6-2/TRBV6-3	NA	TRBJ1-5	many	CASSYSNLPRQAAEQPQHF	TGTGCCAGCAGTTACTCGAATCTACCCAGACAGGCGGCAGAACAGCCCCAGCATTTT
TRBV7-2	TRBD1	TRBJ2-2	NA	CASSLSSGTENTGELFF	TGTGCCAGCAGCCTATCATCCGGGACAGAGAACACCGGGGAGCTGTTTTTT
TRBV28	NA	TRBJ1-2	NA	CASSLYIRSAGYTF	TGTGCCAGCAGTTTATATATCCGGAGCGCAGGCTACACCTTC
TRBV6-2/TRBV6-3	NA	TRBJ2-1	NA	CASSYGQSSYNEQFF	TGTGCCAGCAGTTACGGGCAGAGCTCCTACAATGAGCAGTTCTTC
TRBV5-1	NA	TRBJ1-2	NA	CASSPRTGFYGYTF	TGCGCCAGCAGCCCCCGAACAGGATTCTATGGCTACACCTTC
TRBV19	TRBD1	TRBJ1-1	NA	CASSPLGQGGVHTEAFF	TGTGCCAGTAGTCCTTTGGGACAGGGAGGTGTGCACACTGAAGCTTTCTTT
TRBV19	TRBD2	TRBJ2-5	NA	CASSITLAGGQETQYF	TGTGCCAGTAGTATCACCTTAGCGGGAGGGCAAGAGACCCAGTACTTC
TRBV3-1/TRBV3-2	TRBD2	TRBJ2-1	NA	CASSPGLENYNEQFF	TGTGCCAGCAGCCCGGGACTAGAAAACTACAATGAGCAGTTCTTC
TRBV27	NA	TRBJ1-2	NA	CASSSGWGREDYGYTF	TGTGCCAGCAGTTCAGGGTGGGGGCGTGAGGACTATGGCTACACCTTC
TRBV3-1/TRBV3-2	NA	TRBJ1-3	NA	CASSNGEEAGNTIYF	TGTGCCAGCAGTAACGGAGAGGAAGCTGGAAACACCATATATTTT
TRBV28	TRBD1	TRBJ2-7	NA	CASSSPGQGSYEQYF	TGTGCCAGCAGTTCCCCCGGACAGGGTAGCTACGAGCAGTACTTC
TRBV6-1	TRBD1	TRBJ1-5	NA	CASSEAILKTGSNQPQHF	TGTGCCAGCAGTGAAGCGATACTTAAGACAGGGAGCAATCAGCCCCAGCATTTT
TRBV4-2	NA	TRBJ1-4	few	CASSQDPQPPGEKLFF	TGTGCCAGCAGCCAAGATCCTCAACCGCCGGGTGAAAAACTGTTTTTT
TRBV2	NA	TRBJ1-2	once	CASRPDQDGYTF	TGTGCCAGCAGGCCCGACCAGGATGGCTACACCTTC
TRBV5-4	TRBD2	TRBJ2-4	NA	CASSLVGGSLTSANIQYF	TGTGCCAGCAGCTTGGTGGGAGGGTCTTTGACTAGCGCAAACATTCAGTACTTC
TRBV7-5	NA	TRBJ2-7	NA	CARSLEGAGNYEQYF	TGTGCCAGAAGCTTAGAGGGAGCGGGCAACTACGAGCAGTACTTC
TRBV27	NA	TRBJ1-4	NA	CASSLSAAGPNEKLFF	TGTGCCAGCAGTTTATCCGCGGCGGGACCTAATGAAAAACTGTTTTTT
TRBV7-2	NA	TRBJ1-1	NA	CASSLRQLTEAFF	TGTGCCAGCAGCTTAAGACAGCTAACTGAAGCTTTCTTT
TRBV30	NA	TRBJ1-6	NA	CALGSARHNSPLHF	TGTGCCTTGGGAAGCGCACGGCATAATTCACCCCTCCACTTT